This passage covers 3 T cell receptor beta chains from one sample sequenced in a study of blood T cell repertoires in COVID-19. Here immunoSEQ multiplex PCR was the method, and the copy in TCRdb shows in-frame clones only, minus some. Among some 380,000 clones, about 90% were seen once, and the ten largest hold around 7%. The sequenced sample consisted of peripheral blood. The receptors stem from a man aged 18 to 30 with active or convalescent COVID-19.

The J gene is TRBJ1-5, the V gene TRBV11-3, with D tentatively TRBD1 (6 bases). The germline V and J ends were trimmed by 5 bases and 7 bases, with 15 bases remaining between them. CDR3 length: 14 amino acids. Germline assignment: CDR1 SGHNT and CDR2 YENEEA. CDR3: CASSTRRGSQPQHF. The DNA of the CDR3 is TGTGCCAGCAGCACACGCAGGGGTAGCCAGCCCCAGCATTTT.

V and J are TRBV5-1 and TRBJ2-3; 10 positions match TRBD2. The germline gives CDR1 SGHRS, CDR2 YFSETQ. This CDR3 region has 18 residues. With 0 bases clipped from V and 9 bases from J, the junction kept 16 bases outside the gene matches. The CDR3 here is CASSLGPSKRGGLGTQYF. DNA for the CDR3: TGCGCCAGCAGCTTGGGCCCCTCAAAGCGGGGGGGCCTAGGGACGCAGTATTTT.

The V gene is TRBV6-2 or TRBV6-3, the J gene TRBJ2-7; weak D call: TRBD1 (5 bases). CDR3 size: 11 residues. CDR1 is MNHEY and CDR2 is SVGEGT in the germline V gene. Trimming pared 2 bases from V and 7 bases from J, leaving 6 bases between. In DNA form, the CDR3 reads TGTGCCAGCAGTTACCGACAGGAGCAGTACTTC. This sequence encodes CASSYRQEQYF.